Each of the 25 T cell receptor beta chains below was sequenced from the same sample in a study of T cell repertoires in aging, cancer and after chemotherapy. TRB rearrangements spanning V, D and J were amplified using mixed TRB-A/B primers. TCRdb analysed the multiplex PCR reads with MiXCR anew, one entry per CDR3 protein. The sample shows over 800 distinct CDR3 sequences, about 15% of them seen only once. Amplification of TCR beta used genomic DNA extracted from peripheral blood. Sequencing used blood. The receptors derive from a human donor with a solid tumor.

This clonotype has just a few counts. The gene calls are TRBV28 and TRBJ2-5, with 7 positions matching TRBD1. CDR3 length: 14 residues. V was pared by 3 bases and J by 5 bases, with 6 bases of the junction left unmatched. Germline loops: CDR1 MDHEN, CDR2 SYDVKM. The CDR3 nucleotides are TGTGCCAGCAGTTTGATCGGACAGGTGGAGACCCAGTACTTC. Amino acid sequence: CASSLIGQVETQYF.

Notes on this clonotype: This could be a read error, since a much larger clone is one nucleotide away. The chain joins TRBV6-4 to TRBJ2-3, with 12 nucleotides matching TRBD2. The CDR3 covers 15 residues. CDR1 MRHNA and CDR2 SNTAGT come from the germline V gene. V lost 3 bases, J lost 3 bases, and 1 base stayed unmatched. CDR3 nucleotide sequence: TGTGCCAGCAGTGATGGGACTAGCGGGACAGATACGCAGTATTTT. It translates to CASSDGTSGTDTQYF.

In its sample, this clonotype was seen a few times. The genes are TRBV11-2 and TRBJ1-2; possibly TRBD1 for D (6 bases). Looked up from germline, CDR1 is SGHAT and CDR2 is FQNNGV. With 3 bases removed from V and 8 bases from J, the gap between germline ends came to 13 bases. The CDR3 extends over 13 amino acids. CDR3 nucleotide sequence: TGTGCCAGCAGCTTCAGGGGAGGAGCCGGCTACACCTTC. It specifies CASSFRGGAGYTF.

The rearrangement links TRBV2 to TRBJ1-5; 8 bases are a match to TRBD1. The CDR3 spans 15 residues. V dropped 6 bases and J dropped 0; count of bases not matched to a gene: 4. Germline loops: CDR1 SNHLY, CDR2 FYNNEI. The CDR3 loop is CASRTGDLSNQPQHF. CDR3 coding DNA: TGTGCCAGCAGGACAGGGGACCTTAGCAATCAGCCCCAGCATTTT. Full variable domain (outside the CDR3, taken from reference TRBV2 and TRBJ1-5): EPEVTQTPSHQVTQMGQEVILRCVPISNHLYFYWYRQILGQKVEFLVSFYNNEISEKSEIFDDQFSVERPDGSNFTLKIRSTKLEDSAMYFCASRTGDLSNQPQHFGDGTRLSIL.

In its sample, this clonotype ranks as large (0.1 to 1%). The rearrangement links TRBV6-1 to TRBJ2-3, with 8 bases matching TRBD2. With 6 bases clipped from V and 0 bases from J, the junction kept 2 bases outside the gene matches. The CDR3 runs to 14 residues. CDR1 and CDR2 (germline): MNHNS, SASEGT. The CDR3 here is CASRGLGSTDTQYF. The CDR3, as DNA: TGTGCCAGCAGGGGACTAGGCAGCACAGATACGCAGTATTTT.

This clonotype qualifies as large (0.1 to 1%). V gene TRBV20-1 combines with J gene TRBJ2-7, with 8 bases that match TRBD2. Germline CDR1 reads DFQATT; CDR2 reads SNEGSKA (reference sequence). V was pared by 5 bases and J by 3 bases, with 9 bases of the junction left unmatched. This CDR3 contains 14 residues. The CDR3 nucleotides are TGCAGTGCTGAAGACTCTAGCGGGTACTACGAGCAGTACTTC. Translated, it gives CSAEDSSGYYEQYF.

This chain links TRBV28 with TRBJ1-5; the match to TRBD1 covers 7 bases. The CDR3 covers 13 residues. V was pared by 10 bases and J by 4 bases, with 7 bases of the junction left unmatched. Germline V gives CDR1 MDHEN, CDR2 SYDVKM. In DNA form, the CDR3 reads TGTGCCACAGTCTGGACAGGTAATCAGCCCCAGCATTTT. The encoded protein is CATVWTGNQPQHF.

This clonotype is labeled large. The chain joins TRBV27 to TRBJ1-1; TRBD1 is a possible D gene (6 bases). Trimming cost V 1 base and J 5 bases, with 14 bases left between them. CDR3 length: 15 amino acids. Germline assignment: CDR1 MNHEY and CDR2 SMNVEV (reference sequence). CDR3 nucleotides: TGTGCCAGCAGTTTATTAACAGGGTTAGGGACTGAAGCTTTCTTT. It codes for CASSLLTGLGTEAFF.

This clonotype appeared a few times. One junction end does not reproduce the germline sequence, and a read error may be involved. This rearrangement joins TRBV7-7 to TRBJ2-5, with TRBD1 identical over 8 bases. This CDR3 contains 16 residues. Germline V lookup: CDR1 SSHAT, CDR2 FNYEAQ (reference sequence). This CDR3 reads CASSPPRTGLGETQYF. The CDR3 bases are TGTGCTAGCAGCCCCCCTCGGACAGGGCTTGGGGAGACCCAGTACTTC.

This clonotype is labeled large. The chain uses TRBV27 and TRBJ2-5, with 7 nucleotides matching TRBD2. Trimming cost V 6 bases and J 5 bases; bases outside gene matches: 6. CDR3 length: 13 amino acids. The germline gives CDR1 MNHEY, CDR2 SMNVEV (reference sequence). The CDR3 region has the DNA TGTGCCAGCAGGCCACTAGCGTCGGAGACCCAGTACTTC. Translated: CASRPLASETQYF.

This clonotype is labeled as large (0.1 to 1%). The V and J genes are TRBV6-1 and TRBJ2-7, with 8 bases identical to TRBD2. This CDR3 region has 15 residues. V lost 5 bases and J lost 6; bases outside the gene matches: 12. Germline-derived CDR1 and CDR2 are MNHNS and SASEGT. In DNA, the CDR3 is TGTGCCAGCAGTCCCCGCCGAGCGGGAGTTCGCGAGCAGTACTTC. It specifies CASSPRRAGVREQYF.

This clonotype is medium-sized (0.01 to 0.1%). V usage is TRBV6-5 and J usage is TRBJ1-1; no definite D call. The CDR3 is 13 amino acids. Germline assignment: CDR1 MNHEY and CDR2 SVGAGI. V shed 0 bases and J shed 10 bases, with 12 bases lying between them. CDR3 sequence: CASSYSIGLLAFF. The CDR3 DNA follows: TGTGCCAGCAGTTACTCGATAGGGCTTTTAGCTTTCTTT.

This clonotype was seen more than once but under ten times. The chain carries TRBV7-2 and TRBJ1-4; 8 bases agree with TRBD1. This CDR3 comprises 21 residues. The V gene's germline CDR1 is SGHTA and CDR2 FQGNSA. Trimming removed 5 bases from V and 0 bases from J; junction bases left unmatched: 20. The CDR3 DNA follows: TGTGCCAGCAGCGCGCGGGCATGGGCAGGGGGCATTCCCGCAACTAATGAAAAACTGTTTTTT. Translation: CASSARAWAGGIPATNEKLFF.

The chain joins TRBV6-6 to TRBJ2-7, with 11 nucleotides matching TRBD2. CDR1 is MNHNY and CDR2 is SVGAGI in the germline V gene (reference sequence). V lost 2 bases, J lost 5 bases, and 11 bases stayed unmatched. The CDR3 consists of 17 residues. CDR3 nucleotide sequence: TGTGCCAGCAGTTACACCACTAGCGGGAGTGTATTGGACGAGCAGTACTTC. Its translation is CASSYTTSGSVLDEQYF.

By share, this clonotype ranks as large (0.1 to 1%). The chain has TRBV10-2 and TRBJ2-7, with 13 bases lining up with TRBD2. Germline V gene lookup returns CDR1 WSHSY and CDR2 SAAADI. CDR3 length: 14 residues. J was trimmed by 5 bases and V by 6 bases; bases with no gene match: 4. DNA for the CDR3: TGCGCCAGCAGAGGACTAGCGGGAGTAGACGAGCAGTACTTC. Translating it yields CASRGLAGVDEQYF.

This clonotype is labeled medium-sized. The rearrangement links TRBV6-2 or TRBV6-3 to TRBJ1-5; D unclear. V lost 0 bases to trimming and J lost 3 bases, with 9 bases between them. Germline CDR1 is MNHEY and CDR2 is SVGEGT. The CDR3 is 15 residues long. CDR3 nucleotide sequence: TGTGCCAGCAGTTACTCCGGGAACGACAATCAGCCCCAGCATTTT. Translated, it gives CASSYSGNDNQPQHF.

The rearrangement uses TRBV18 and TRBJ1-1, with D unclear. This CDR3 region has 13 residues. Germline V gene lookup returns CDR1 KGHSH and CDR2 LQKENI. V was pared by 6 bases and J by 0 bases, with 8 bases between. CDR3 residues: CASSKTLNTEAFF. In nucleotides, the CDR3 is TGTGCCAGCTCGAAGACATTGAACACTGAAGCTTTCTTT.

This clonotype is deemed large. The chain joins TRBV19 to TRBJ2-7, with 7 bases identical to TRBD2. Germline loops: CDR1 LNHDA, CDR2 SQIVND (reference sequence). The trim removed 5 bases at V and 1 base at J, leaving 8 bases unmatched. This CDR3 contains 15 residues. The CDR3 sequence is CASSYRAGDSYEQYF. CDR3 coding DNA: TGTGCCAGTAGTTACCGGGCGGGAGATTCCTACGAGCAGTACTTC.

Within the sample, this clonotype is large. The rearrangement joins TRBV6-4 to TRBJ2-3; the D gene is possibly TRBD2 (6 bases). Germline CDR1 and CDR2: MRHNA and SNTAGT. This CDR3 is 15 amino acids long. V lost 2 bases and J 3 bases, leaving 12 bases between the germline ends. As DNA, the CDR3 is TGTGCCAGCAGTGACGGAGCGGGCTCTACAGATACGCAGTATTTT. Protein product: CASSDGAGSTDTQYF.

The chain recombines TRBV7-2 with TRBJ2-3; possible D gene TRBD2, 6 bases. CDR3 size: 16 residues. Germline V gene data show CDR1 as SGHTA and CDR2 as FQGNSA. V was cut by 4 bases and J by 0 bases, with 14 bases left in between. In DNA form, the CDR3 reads TGTGCCAGCAGCTCCTGGGGCGGGGCCAGCACAGATACGCAGTATTTT. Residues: CASSSWGGASTDTQYF.

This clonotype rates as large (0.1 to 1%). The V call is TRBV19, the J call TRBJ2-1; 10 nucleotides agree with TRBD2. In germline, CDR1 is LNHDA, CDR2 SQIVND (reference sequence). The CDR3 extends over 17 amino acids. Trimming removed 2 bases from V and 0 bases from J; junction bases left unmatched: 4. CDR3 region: CASSILAGAISYNEQFF. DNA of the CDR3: TGTGCCAGTAGTATACTAGCGGGAGCGATCTCCTACAATGAGCAGTTCTTC.

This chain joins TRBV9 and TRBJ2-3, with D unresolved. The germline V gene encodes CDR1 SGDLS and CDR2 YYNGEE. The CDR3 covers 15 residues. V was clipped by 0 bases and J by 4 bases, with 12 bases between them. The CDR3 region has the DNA TGTGCCAGCAGCGTAGTTCCGGGTGTCCCAGATACGCAGTATTTT. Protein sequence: CASSVVPGVPDTQYF.

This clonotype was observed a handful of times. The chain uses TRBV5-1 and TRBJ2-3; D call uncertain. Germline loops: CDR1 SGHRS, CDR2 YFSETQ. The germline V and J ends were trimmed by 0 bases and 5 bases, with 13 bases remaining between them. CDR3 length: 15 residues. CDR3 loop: CASSLESRVRDTQYF. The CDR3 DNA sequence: TGCGCCAGCAGCTTGGAGTCTAGAGTCAGAGATACGCAGTATTTT.

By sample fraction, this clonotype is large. The CDR3 bases are TGTGCCAGTAAAGACGGCGGGAGGGCCAGTAATGAGCAGTTCTTC. Translated: CASKDGGRASNEQFF. The chain has TRBV19 and TRBJ2-1; 9 positions match TRBD2. This CDR3 is built from 15 residues. CDR1 and CDR2 from the germline V gene are LNHDA and SQIVND (reference sequence). The V and J ends lost 7 bases and 7 bases, in that order; junction bases with no gene match: 11.

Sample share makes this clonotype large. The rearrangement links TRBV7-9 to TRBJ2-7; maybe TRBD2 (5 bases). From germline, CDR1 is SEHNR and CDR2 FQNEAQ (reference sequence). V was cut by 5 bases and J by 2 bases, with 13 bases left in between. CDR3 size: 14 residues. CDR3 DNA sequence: TGTGCCAGCAGCCCAGGTCGGGATCCCTACGAGCAGTACTTC. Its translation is CASSPGRDPYEQYF.